The clone carrying this T cell receptor (beta chain) was counted between two and nine times. CDR1 is KGHSH, CDR2 LQKENI, per germline. The CDR3 runs to 13 residues. Deletions cut 6 bases from V and 6 bases from J, with 11 bases between. The entry originates in a study of blood T cell repertoires in COVID-19. Turning to the study itself: COVID-19 samples, acute and convalescent, were from the United States, Italy and Spain. In each case, the material was cDNA or gDNA derived from T cells, B-cell-depleted T cells, or PBMCs.

Some clones are missing from TCRdb's copy, which holds only in-frame ones; the method was immunoSEQ multiplex PCR. Counted here are about 260,000 clones, 88% occurring once; the ten biggest clones make up roughly 3.9%. The origin of this receptor is a man aged 55 to 70 who had recovered from COVID-19. Sequencing was done on a sample of peripheral blood. The V and J genes are TRBV18 and TRBJ2-2, with D perhaps matching TRBD1 (5 bases). Here the CDR3 reads CASSPRVSGELFF. CDR3 in DNA: TGTGCCAGCTCTCCCAGGGTTTCCGGGGAGCTGTTTTTT.